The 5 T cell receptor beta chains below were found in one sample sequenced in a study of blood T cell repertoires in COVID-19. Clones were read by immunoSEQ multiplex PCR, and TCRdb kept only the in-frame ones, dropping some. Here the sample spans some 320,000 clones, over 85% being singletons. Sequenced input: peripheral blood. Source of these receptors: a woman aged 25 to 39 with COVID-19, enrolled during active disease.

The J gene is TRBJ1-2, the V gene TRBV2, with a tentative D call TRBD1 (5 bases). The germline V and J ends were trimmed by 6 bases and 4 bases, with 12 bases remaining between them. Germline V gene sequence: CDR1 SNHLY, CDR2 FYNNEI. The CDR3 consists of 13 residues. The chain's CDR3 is CASSPVQGYGYTF. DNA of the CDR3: TGTGCCAGCAGCCCCGTTCAGGGCTATGGCTACACCTTC.

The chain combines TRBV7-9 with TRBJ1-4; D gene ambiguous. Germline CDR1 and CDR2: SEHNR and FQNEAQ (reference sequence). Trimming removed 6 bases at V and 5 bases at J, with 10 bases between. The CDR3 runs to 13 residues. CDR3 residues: CASRPGGNEKLFF. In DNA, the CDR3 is TGTGCCAGCAGGCCGGGAGGGAATGAAAAACTGTTTTTT.

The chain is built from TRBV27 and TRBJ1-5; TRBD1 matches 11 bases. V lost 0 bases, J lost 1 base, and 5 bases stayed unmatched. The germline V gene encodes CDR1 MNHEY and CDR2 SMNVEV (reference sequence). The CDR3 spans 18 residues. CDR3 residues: CASSLSGTGGRSNQPQHF. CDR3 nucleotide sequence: TGTGCCAGCAGTTTATCGGGGACAGGGGGTAGGAGCAATCAGCCCCAGCATTTT.

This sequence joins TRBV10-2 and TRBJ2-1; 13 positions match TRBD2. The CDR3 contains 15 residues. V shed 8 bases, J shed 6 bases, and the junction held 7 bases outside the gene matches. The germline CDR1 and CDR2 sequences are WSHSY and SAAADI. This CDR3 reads CASQGLAGLVNEQFF. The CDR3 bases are TGCGCCAGCCAGGGACTAGCGGGGCTCGTCAATGAGCAGTTCTTC.

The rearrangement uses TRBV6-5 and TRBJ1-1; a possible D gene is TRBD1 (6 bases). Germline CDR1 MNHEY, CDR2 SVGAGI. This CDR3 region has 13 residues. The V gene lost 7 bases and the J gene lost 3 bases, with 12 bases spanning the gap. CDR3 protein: CASITTGYTEAFF. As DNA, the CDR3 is TGTGCCAGCATCACCACAGGGTACACTGAAGCTTTCTTT.